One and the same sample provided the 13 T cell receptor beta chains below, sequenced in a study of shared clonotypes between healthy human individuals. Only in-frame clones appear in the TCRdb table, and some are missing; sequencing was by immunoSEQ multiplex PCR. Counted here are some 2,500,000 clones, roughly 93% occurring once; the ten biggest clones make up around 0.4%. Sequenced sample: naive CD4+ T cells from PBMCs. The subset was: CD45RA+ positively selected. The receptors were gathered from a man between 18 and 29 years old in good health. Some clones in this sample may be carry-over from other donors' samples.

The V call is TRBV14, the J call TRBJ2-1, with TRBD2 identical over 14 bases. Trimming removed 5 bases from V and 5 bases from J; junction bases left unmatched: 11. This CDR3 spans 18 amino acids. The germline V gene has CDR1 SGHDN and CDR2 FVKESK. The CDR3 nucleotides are TGTGCCAGCAGCAAGGGACTAGCGGGAGAACGAACGAACAATGAGCAGTTCTTC. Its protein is CASSKGLAGERTNNEQFF.

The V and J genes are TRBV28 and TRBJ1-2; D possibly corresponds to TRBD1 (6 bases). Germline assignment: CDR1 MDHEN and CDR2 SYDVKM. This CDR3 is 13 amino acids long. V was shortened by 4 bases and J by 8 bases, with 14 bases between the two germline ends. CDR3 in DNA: TGTGCCAGCAGTTCGGCACAGGGTGGCGGCTACACCTTC. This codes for CASSSAQGGGYTF.

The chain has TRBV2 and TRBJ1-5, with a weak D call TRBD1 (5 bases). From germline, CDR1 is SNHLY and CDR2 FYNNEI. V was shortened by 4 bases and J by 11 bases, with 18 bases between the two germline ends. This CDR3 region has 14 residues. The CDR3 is CASSVRDSNGSQHF. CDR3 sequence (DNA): TGTGCCAGCAGTGTAAGGGACTCCAACGGGTCCCAGCATTTT.

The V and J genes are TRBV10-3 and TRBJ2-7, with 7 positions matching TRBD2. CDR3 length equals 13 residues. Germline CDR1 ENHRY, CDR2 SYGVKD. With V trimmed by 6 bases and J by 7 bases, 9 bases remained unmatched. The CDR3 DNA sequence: TGTGCCATCAGGGGGGACTACCCTACGGAGCAGTACTTC. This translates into CAIRGDYPTEQYF.

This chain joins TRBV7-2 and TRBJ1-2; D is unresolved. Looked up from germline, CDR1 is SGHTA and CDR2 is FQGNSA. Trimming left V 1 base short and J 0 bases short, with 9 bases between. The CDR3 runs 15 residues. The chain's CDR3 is CASSLEGGANYGYTF. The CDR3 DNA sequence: TGTGCCAGCAGCTTAGAGGGTGGCGCTAACTATGGCTACACCTTC. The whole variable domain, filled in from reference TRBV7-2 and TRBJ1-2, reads GAGVSQSPSNKVTEKGKDVELRCDPISGHTALYWYRQSLGQGLEFLIYFQGNSAPDKSGLPSDRFSAERTGGSVSTLTIQRTQQEDSAVYLCASSLEGGANYGYTFGSGTRLTVV.

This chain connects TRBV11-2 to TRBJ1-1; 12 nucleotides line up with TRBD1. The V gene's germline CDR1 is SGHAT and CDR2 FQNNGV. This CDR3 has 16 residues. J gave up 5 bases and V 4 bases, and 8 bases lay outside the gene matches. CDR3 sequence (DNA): TGTGCCAGCAGCTCACCGGGACAGGGGGCGAGGACTGAAGCTTTCTTT. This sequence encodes CASSSPGQGARTEAFF.

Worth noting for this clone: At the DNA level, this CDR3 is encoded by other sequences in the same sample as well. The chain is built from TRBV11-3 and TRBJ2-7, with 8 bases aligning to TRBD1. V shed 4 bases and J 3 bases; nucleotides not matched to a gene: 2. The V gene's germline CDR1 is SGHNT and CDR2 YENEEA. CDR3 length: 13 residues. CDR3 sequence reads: CASSSGQGYEQYF. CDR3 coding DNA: TGTGCCAGCAGCTCTGGACAGGGCTACGAGCAGTACTTC.

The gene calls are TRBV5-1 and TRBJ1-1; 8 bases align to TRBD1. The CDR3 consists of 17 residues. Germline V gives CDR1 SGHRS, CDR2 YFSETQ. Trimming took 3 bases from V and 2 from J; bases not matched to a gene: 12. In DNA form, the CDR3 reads TGCGCCAGCAGCTCTGGACAGGGCCCTAATCTTAACACTGAAGCTTTCTTT. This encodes CASSSGQGPNLNTEAFF.

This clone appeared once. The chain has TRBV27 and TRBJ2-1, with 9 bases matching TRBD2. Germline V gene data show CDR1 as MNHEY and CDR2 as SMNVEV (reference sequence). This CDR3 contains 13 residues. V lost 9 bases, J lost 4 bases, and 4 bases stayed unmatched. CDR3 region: CASRTSAYNEQFF. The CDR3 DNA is TGTGCCAGTCGGACTAGCGCTTACAATGAGCAGTTCTTC.

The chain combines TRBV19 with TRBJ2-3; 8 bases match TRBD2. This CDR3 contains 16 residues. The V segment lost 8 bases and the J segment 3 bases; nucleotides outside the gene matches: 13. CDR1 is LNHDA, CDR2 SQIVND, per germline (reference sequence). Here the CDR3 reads CASQDRLAGLTDTQYF. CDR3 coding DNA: TGTGCCAGTCAGGATCGGCTAGCGGGTCTGACAGATACGCAGTATTTT.

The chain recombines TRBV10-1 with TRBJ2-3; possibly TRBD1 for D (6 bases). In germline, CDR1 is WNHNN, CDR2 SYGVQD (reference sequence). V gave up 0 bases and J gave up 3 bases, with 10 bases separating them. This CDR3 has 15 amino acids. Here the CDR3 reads CASSESVRGTDTQYF. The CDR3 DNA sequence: TGCGCCAGCAGTGAGTCGGTCAGGGGAACAGATACGCAGTATTTT.

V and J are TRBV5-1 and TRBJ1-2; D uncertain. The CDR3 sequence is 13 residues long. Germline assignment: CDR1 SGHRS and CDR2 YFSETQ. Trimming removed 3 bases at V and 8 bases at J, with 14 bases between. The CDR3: CASSYETLGGYTF. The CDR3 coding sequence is TGCGCCAGCAGCTACGAGACCTTGGGGGGCTACACCTTC.

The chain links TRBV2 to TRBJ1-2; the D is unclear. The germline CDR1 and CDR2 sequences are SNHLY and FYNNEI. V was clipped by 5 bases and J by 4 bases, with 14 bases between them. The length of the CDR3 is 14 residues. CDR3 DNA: TGTGCCAGCAGTACCCGGGCGGTGGGCTATGGCTACACCTTC. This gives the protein CASSTRAVGYGYTF.